This T cell receptor beta chain comes out of a study of blood T cell repertoires in COVID-19 (dated by TCRdb to the early 2020s). Broadly, across the study: The collaborator samples originated in the United States, Italy and Spain and spanned the acute and convalescent phases of COVID-19. The material from the prospective study consisted of cDNA or gDNA derived from T cells, B-cell-depleted T cells, or PBMCs. Deeply sampled blood TCRbeta repertoires from subjects exposed to, actively infected with, or recovered from COVID-19 were included in the dataset. The repertoires were made available in a free public database intended to serve as a resource for research on the immune response to SARS-CoV-2. The samples were drawn from the first 160 participants of the ongoing ImmuneRACE study and from 1,254 subjects provided by 6 global collaborators. Sample metadata almost always included a de-identified subject ID, COVID-19 status, age in years and sex. HLA class I and class II types, where available, came from metadata supplied by the sample provider rather than from assay-based typing. Overall study results and their limits: The quantity of clinical and demographic metadata differed by source and by participant and was supplied without curation.

Collaborating institutions collected whole blood in K2EDTA tubes following their own protocols. Collaborator samples were shipped for TCRbeta analysis as frozen whole blood, isolated PBMCs, or DNA extracted from either sample type. Of note for this clone: This receptor's antigen is unknown. Per-base qualities were not stored, and no clone one base away is much larger.

The germline V gene provides CDR1 MDHEN and CDR2 SYDVKM. Reading from cysteine to phenylalanine, the CDR3 counts 14 amino acids. Only CDR3 DNA is held: 42 bases, read in frame from base 1. Trimmed from V: 6 bases; trimmed from J: 2 bases; junction bases lacking a gene match: 2. TCRbeta CDR3 regions were amplified from genomic DNA by means of the immunoSEQ Assay, a bias-controlled multiplex PCR. Per the original workflow: The number of nucleated cells in each sample was estimated by amplification of reference gene primers within the assay. To quantify the absolute abundance of each unique TCRbeta CDR3 rearrangement, sequence reads were collapsed and filtered. Productive Simpson clonality was computed per sample as the square root of Simpson's diversity index over productive rearrangements. Here the immuneACCESS table is served through TCRdb, limited to in-frame sequences with V and J called. Missing clones are a known gap in these copies; in checked studies unresolved V genes cover under half, and the rest lacks a known reason. The V and J calls and clone size were taken over from that table, and D and trimming were inferred from the DNA. Counted in this sample were some 66,000 clones; just over 85% of them appeared once. The ten most abundant clones make up approximately 7.2% of the sample.

This clonotype was sampled from a man aged 45-65 years with active COVID-19. Sequences were obtained from peripheral blood. The chain uses TRBV28 and TRBJ1-4; a stretch of 8 junction bases matches TRBD1. The CDR3 region has the sequence CASRRTGTNEKLFF. The bases are TGTGCCAGCAGAAGGACAGGGACTAATGAAAAACTGTTTTTT.